Included here is one TCR beta chain sequence, with context. The antigen is undetermined. This entry comes from a study of STAT5B mutations in CD4+ large granular lymphocyte leukemia. Per the authors' pipeline: Lowest detectable productive clonotype frequency was 2.59 x 10-5. Produced via immunoSEQ multiplex PCR; TCRdb's table is partial and in-frame only. That table supplies the V and J calls and clone size; D and trimming were determined from the DNA. The top ten hold 3.5% to 5% of the sample, which has roughly 21,000 clones, approximately 75% seen once. Study-level findings and limits: Main leukemic clonotypes were patient-specific, but more than 20% appeared at low frequency elsewhere. Compared with healthy controls (2/35), patient top clones favored TRBV06 (8/27).

Germline V gene data show CDR1 as ENHRY and CDR2 as SYGVKD. J gave up 6 bases and V 3 bases, and 7 bases lay outside the gene matches. The CDR3 covers 14 residues. This clonotype originated in a human donor in good health. The chain couples TRBV10-3 to TRBJ1-2, with TRBD1 identical over 7 bases. The sequenced sample was CD4+ T cells from blood buffy coats. The CDR3 DNA sequence: TGTGCCATCAGTGATAAGATCGGGACAGATGGCTACACCTTC. This codes for CAISDKIGTDGYTF.